This T cell receptor (beta chain) was documented in a study of T cell repertoires in cytomegalovirus infection. Study-level information: CMV infection together with matching HLA type was indicated by public TCR beta signatures.

The V gene's germline CDR1 is SNHLY and CDR2 FYNNEI. The CDR3 consists of 14 residues. V was shortened by 10 bases and J by 5 bases, with 20 bases between the two germline ends. The study, taken as a whole, reports: Clonotypes of TCR beta that were HLA-C-restricted and CMV-specific dominated the ex vivo response.

As to this clonotype: Its antigen is unknown.

A single record per CDR3 protein comes from TCRdb applying MiXCR to the reads. The sample shows about a million distinct CDR3 sequences, roughly 30% of them seen only once. The receptor comes from a human donor in good health (CMV status not recorded). Some clones in this sample may be carry-over from other donors' samples. The gene calls are TRBV2 and TRBJ2-5; perhaps TRBD2 as D (5 bases). The source material was cultured CD8+ T cells from PBMCs, sampled from culture after CMV antigen stimulation. CDR3 nucleotides: TGTGCCATCCTCTCTCCCGGGGTGGAGGAGACCCAGTACTTC. Its protein is CAILSPGVEETQYF. The whole variable domain, filled in from reference TRBV2 and TRBJ2-5, reads EPEVTQTPSHQVTQMGQEVILRCVPISNHLYFYWYRQILGQKVEFLVSFYNNEISEKSEIFDDQFSVERPDGSNFTLKIRSTKLEDSAMYFCAILSPGVEETQYFGPGTRLLVL.